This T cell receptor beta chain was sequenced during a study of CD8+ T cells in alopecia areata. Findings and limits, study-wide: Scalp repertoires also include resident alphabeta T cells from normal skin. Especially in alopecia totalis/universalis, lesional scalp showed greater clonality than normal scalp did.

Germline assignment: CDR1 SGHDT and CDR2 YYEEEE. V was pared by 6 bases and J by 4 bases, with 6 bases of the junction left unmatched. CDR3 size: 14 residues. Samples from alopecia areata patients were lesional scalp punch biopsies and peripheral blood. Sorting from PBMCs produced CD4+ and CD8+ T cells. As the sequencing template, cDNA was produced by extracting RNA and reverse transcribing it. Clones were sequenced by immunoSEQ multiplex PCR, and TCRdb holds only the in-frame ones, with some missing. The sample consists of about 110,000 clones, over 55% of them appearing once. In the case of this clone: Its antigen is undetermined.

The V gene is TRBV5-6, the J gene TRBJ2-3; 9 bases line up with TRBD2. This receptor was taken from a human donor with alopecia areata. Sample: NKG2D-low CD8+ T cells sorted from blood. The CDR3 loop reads CASMAGTSPDTQYF. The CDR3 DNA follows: TGTGCCAGCATGGCCGGGACTAGCCCAGATACGCAGTATTTT. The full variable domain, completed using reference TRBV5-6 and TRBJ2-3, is DAGVTQSPTHLIKTRGQQVTLRCSPKSGHDTVSWYQQALGQGPQFIFQYYEEEERQRGNFPDRFSGHQFPNYSSELNVNALLLGDSALYLCASMAGTSPDTQYFGPGTRLTVL.